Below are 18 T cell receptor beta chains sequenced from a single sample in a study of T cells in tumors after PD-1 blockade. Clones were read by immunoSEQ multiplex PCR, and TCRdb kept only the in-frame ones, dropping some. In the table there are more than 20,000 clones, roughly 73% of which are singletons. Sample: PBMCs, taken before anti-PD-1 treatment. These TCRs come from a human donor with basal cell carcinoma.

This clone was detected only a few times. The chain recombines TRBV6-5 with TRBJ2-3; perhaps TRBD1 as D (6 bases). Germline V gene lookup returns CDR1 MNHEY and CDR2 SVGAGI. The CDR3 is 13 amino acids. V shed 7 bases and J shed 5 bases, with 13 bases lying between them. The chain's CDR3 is CASIWTAEDTQYF. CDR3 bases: TGTGCCAGCATCTGGACAGCGGAAGATACGCAGTATTTT.

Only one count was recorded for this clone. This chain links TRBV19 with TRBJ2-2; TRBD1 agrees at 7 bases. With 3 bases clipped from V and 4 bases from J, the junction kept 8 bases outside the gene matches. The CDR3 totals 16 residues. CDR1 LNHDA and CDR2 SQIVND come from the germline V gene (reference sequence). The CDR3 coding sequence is TGTGCCAGTAGTATCGCTCAGGGGGTCGGCACCGGGGAGCTGTTTTTT. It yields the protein CASSIAQGVGTGELFF.

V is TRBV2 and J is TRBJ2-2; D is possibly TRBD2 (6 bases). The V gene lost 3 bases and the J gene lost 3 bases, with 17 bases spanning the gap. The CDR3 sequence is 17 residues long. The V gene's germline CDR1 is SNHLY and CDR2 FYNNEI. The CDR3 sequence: CASSEDYGPRYTGELFF. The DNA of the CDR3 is TGTGCCAGCAGTGAGGACTACGGACCGCGGTACACCGGGGAGCTGTTTTTT.

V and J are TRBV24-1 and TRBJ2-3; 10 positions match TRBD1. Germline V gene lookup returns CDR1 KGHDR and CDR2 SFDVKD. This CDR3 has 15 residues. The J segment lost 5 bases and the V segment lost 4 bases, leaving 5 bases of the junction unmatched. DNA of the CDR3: TGTGCCACCAGTGACCCGGGACAGGGGAAAGATACGCAGTATTTT. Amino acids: CATSDPGQGKDTQYF.

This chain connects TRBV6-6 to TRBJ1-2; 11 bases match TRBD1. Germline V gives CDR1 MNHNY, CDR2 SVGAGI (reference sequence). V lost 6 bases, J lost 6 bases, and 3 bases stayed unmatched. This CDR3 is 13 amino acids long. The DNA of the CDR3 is TGTGCCAGCAGGACGGGACAGGGGGATGGCTACACCTTC. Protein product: CASRTGQGDGYTF.

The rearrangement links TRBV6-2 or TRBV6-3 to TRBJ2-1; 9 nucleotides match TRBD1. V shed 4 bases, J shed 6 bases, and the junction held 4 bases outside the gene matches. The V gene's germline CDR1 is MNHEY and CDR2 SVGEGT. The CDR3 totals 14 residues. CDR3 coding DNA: TGTGCCAGCAGTTGGGACAGGGCGAGCAATGAGCAGTTCTTC. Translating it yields CASSWDRASNEQFF.

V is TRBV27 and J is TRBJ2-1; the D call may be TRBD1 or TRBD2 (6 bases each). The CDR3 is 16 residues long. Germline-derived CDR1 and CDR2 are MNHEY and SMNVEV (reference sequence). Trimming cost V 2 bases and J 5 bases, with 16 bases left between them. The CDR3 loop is CASSLLTGRPNNEQFF. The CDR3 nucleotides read TGTGCCAGCAGTTTACTTACAGGGAGGCCTAACAATGAGCAGTTCTTC.

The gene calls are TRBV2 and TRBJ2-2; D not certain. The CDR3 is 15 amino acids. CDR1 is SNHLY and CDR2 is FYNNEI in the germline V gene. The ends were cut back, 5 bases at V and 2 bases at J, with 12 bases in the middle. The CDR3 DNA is TGTGCCAGCAGTCTAGAACTGAGAAACACCGGGGAGCTGTTTTTT. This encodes CASSLELRNTGELFF.

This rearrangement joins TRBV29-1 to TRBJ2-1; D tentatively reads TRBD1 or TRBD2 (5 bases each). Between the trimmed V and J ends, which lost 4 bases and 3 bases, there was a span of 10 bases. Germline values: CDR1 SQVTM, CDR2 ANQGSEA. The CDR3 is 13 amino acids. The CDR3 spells CSVGGANYNEQFF. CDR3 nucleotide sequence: TGCAGCGTTGGAGGGGCAAACTACAATGAGCAGTTCTTC.

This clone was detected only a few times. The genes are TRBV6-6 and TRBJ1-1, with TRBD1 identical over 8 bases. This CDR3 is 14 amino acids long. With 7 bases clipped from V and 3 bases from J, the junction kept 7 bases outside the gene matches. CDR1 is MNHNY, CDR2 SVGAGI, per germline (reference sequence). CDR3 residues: CASIGGQVYTEAFF. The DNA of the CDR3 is TGTGCCAGCATAGGGGGACAGGTGTACACTGAAGCTTTCTTT.

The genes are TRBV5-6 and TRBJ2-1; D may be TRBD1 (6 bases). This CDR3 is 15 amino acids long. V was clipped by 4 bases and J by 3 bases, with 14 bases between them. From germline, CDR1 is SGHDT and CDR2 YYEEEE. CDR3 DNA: TGTGCCAGCAGCCTCCGGACAGCGCTCTACAATGAGCAGTTCTTC. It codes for CASSLRTALYNEQFF.

The CDR3 coding sequence is TGCGCCAGCAGCTTGGTCAGTGGGGCAGGCCCCTACAATGAGCAGTTCTTC. Translation gives CASSLVSGAGPYNEQFF. The chain is built from TRBV5-1 and TRBJ2-1; maybe TRBD1 (5 bases). Trimming stripped 0 bases from V and 2 bases from J, with 15 bases between. The CDR3 is 17 residues long. Germline CDR1 SGHRS, CDR2 YFSETQ.

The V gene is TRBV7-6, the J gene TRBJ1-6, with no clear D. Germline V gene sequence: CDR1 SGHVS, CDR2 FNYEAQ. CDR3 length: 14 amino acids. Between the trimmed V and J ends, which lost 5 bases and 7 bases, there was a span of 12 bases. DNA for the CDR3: TGTGCCAGCAGCCCCGGGAACTGGAATTCACCCCTCCACTTT. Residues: CASSPGNWNSPLHF.

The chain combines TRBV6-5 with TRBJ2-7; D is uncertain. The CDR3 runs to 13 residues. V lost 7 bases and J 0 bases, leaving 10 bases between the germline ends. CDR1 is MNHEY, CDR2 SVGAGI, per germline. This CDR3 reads CASNLRSSYEQYF. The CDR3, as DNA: TGTGCCAGCAATTTAAGGAGCTCCTACGAGCAGTACTTC.

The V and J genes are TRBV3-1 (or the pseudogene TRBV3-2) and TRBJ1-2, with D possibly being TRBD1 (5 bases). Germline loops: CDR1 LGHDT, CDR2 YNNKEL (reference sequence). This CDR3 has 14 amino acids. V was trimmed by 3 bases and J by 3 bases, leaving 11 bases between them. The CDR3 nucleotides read TGTGCCAGCAGCCAGAACAGGCGAGACTATGGCTACACCTTC. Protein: CASSQNRRDYGYTF.

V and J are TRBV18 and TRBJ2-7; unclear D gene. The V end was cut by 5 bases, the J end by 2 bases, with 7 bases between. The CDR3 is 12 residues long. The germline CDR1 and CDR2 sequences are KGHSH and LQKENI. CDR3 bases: TGTGCCAGCTCATCTCAAACCTACGAGCAGTACTTC. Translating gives CASSSQTYEQYF.

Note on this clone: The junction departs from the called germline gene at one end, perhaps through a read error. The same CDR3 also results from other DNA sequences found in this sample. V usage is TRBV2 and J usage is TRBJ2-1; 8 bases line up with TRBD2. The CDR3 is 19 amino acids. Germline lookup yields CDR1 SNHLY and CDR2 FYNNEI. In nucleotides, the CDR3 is TGTGCCTGCAGTTACGGGGGGGCGGGGGTGGGGAGCTCCTACAATGAGCAGTTCTTC. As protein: CACSYGGAGVGSSYNEQFF.

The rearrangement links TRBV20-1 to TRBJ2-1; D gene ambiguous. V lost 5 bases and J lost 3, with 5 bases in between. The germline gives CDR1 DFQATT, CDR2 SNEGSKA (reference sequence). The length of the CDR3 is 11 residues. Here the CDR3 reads CSASYYNEQFF. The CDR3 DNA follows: TGCAGTGCTTCCTACTACAATGAGCAGTTCTTC.